The 10 T cell receptor beta chains below come from one sample, sequenced in a study of blood T cell repertoires in COVID-19 (dated by TCRdb to 2019 to 2021). Preparation of the library involved the immunoSEQ multiplex PCR assay. TCRdb provides this immuneACCESS table in a form limited to in-frame rearrangements. Some clones are lacking; in checked studies, under half of them reflect an unresolved V gene, and why the rest are absent is not known. This sample holds about 210,000 clones; roughly 90% were observed only once. The ten largest clonotypes hold 9% to 12% of the sample. Sample: PBMCs or T cells enriched from blood (not recorded which). The receptors stem from a man younger than 35 with acute COVID-19.

The chain recombines TRBV28 with TRBJ2-3, with a tentative D call TRBD1 (6 bases). V lost 6 bases and J lost 4, with 17 bases in between. The length of the CDR3 is 15 residues. Germline V lookup: CDR1 MDHEN, CDR2 SYDVKM. The CDR3 bases are TGTGCCAGCAGCCACCAGGGGTTAAATTCAGATACGCAGTATTTT. It translates to CASSHQGLNSDTQYF. The variable domain in full, with the rest retrieved from reference TRBV28 and TRBJ2-3, is DVKVTQSSRYLVKRTGEKVFLECVQDMDHENMFWYRQDPGLGLRLIYFSYDVKMKEKGDIPEGYSVSREKKERFSLILESASTNQTSMYLCASSHQGLNSDTQYFGPGTRLTVL.

The J gene is TRBJ2-7, the V gene TRBV4-3; TRBD2 is a possible D gene (5 bases). The CDR3 covers 15 residues. Germline CDR1 and CDR2: LGHNA and YSLEER. Between the trimmed V and J ends, which lost 1 base and 2 bases, there was a span of 12 bases. CDR3 region: CASSQAPGSTYEQYF. Written as DNA, the CDR3 is TGCGCCAGCAGCCAAGCTCCGGGATCTACCTACGAGCAGTACTTC.

This chain joins TRBV6-4 and TRBJ2-2, with 14 bases aligning to TRBD2. Trimming cost V 1 base and J 5 bases; bases outside gene matches: 3. Germline V gene lookup returns CDR1 MRHNA and CDR2 SNTAGT. The CDR3 is made up of 17 amino acids. This chain's CDR3 is CASSDYGLAGGTGELFF. The CDR3, as DNA: TGTGCCAGCAGTGACTACGGACTAGCGGGAGGAACCGGGGAGCTGTTTTTT.

V usage is TRBV7-9 and J usage is TRBJ1-1; D perhaps matches TRBD1 (5 bases). CDR3 length: 13 amino acids. Per germline, CDR1 SEHNR and CDR2 FQNEAQ (reference sequence). V lost 2 bases to trimming and J lost 8 bases, with 12 bases between them. This CDR3 is CASSLKGLVEAFF. CDR3 sequence (DNA): TGTGCCAGCAGCTTAAAGGGACTTGTCGAAGCTTTCTTT.

V usage is TRBV27 and J usage is TRBJ1-6; no reliable D call. Germline lookup yields CDR1 MNHEY and CDR2 SMNVEV (reference sequence). This CDR3 is built from 15 residues. Trimming pared 5 bases from V and 9 bases from J, leaving 17 bases between. The CDR3 DNA sequence: TGTGCCAGCAGTCCTCCCCGAGGGAGAGCTTCACCCCTCCACTTT. This codes for CASSPPRGRASPLHF.

The V gene is TRBV11-2, the J gene TRBJ2-7, with 10 bases identical to TRBD2. CDR1 SGHAT and CDR2 FQNNGV come from the germline V gene. This CDR3 has 15 residues. V trimming: 5 bases; J trimming: 0 bases; junction bases outside the gene matches: 4. In DNA, the CDR3 is TGTGCCAGCAGCCTTGGACTAGCGGACTCCTACGAGCAGTACTTC. Its protein is CASSLGLADSYEQYF.

The chain recombines TRBV6-2 or TRBV6-3 with TRBJ2-7; 9 bases fit TRBD2. Germline V gene sequence: CDR1 MNHEY, CDR2 SVGEGT. V dropped 6 bases and J dropped 6; count of bases not matched to a gene: 9. There are 14 residues in the CDR3. CDR3 loop: CASSRTSEWGEQYF. In DNA, the CDR3 is TGTGCCAGCAGCCGGACTAGCGAGTGGGGCGAGCAGTACTTC.

The chain couples TRBV2 to TRBJ1-6; 8 positions agree with TRBD1. With V trimmed by 6 bases and J by 10 bases, 8 bases remained unmatched. The CDR3 has 14 amino acids. Per germline, CDR1 SNHLY and CDR2 FYNNEI. The CDR3 spells CASRETGVVSPLHF. The DNA of the CDR3 is TGTGCCAGCAGGGAGACAGGGGTGGTGTCACCCCTCCACTTT.

J is TRBJ2-3 and V is TRBV29-1; D gene uncertain. Trimming shortened V by 0 bases and J by 6 bases, and 16 bases separated the two germline ends. CDR1 and CDR2 (germline): SQVTM, ANQGSEA. This CDR3 has 15 amino acids. Written as DNA, the CDR3 is TGCAGCGTTGAAGACGTGGCCCCTTTGTTGGATACGCAGTATTTT. This gives the protein CSVEDVAPLLDTQYF.

This clone occurred a few times. CDR3 DNA: TGTGCCAGCAGCCCCCTAGGACAGGCCCCCTATGGCTACACCTTC. Encoded protein: CASSPLGQAPYGYTF. The chain carries TRBV3-1 (or the pseudogene TRBV3-2) and TRBJ1-2, with TRBD1 matching 7 bases. The CDR3 covers 15 residues. Trimming cost V 4 bases and J 4 bases; bases outside gene matches: 9. The V gene's germline CDR1 is LGHDT and CDR2 YNNKEL (reference sequence).